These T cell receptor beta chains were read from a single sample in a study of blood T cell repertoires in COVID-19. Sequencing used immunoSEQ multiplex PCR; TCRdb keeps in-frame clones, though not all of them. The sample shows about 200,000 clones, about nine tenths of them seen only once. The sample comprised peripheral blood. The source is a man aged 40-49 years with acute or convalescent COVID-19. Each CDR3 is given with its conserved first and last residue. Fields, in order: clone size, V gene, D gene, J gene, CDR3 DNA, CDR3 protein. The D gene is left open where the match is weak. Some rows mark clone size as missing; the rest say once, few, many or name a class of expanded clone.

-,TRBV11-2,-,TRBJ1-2,TGTGCCAGCAGCTTAAGGGGGGGCTATGGCTACACCTTC,CASSLRGGYGYTF
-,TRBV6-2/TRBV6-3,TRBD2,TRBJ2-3,TGTGCCAGCAGCCCCGGGGGGTTTAGCACAGATACGCAGTATTTT,CASSPGGFSTDTQYF
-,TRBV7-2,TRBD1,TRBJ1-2,TGTGCCAGCAGCTTACTAGCCGGGACAGGGGGTACGGATGGCTACACCTTC,CASSLLAGTGGTDGYTF
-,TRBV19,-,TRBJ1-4,TGTGCCAGTAGTATAGTACCCGCAGGGTATGAGAGTGAAAAACTGTTTTTT,CASSIVPAGYESEKLFF
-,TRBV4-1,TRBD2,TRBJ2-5,TGCGCCAGCAGCCAAGAGGGACTAGCCCAGGAGTACTTC,CASSQEGLAQEYF
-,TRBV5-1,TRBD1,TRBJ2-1,TGCGCCAGCAGCTTGGGGACAGGGGGTAACGACAATGAGCAGTTCTTC,CASSLGTGGNDNEQFF
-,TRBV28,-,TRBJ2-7,TGTGCCAGCAGTTTTGGAGGCCAAACCTACGAGCAGTACTTC,CASSFGGQTYEQYF
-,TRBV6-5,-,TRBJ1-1,TGTGCCAGCAGTTACCCAGGGGTCGGGGAAGCTTTCTTT,CASSYPGVGEAFF
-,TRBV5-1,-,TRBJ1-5,TGCGCCAGCAGCCCGGGACACGGCAATCAGCCCCAGCATTTT,CASSPGHGNQPQHF
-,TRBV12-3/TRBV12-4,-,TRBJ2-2,TGTGCCAGCAGTCTCCGGAGGCGGCTGTTTTTT,CASSLRRRLFF
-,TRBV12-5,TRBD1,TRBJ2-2,TGTGCTAGTGGTCCGGGACAGCAGACCGGGGAGCTGTTTTTT,CASGPGQQTGELFF
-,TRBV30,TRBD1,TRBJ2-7,TGTGCCTCTACAGGGGGCCCCTACGAGCAGTACTTC,CASTGGPYEQYF
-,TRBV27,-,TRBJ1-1,TGTGCCAGCAGTTTCGGGGGTGGAACTGAAGCTTTCTTT,CASSFGGGTEAFF
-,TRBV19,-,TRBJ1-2,TGTGCCAGTAGCGCTAAGGACAGCTTTTCTAACTATGGCTACACCTTC,CASSAKDSFSNYGYTF
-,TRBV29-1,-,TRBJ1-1,TGCAGCGTCGAACCCCGTCCTGTAGCTTTCTTT,CSVEPRPVAFF
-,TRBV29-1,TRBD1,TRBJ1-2,TGCAGCGATTCGACAGGGATAAACTATGGCTACACCTTC,CSDSTGINYGYTF
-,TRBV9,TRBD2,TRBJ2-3,TGTGCCAGCAGCTATAGCGGGGGGCCTGGGGATACGCAGTATTTT,CASSYSGGPGDTQYF
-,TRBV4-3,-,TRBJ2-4,TGCGCCAGCAGCCAAGGGTCCCTTGAGGATGACATTCAGTACTTC,CASSQGSLEDDIQYF
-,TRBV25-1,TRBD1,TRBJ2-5,TGTGCCAGCAGTGAATATGGGGACAGGGGGCAAGAGACCCAGTACTTC,CASSEYGDRGQETQYF
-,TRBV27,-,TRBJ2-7,TGTGCCAGCAGTTTCAACTACGAGCAGTACTTC,CASSFNYEQYF
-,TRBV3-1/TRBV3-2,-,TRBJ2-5,TGTGCCAGCAGCCAAGAAGGCAGGGAAAGGTGGGAGACCCAGTACTTC,CASSQEGRERWETQYF
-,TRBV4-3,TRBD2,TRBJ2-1,TGCGCCAGCAGCCAAGAAGGGAGCGGGGGGGCCTTAAATGAGCAGTTCTTC,CASSQEGSGGALNEQFF
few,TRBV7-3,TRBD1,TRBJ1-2,TGTGCCAGCAGCAAGGGACAGGGACTTGGCTACACCTTC,CASSKGQGLGYTF
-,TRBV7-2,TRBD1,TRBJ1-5,TGTGCCAGCAGCACCCGACAGGGGAACCTCAATCAGCCCCAGCATTTT,CASSTRQGNLNQPQHF
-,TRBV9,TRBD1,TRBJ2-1,TGTGCCAGCAGCGTAGCGGGGACAGAATACAATGAGCAGTTCTTC,CASSVAGTEYNEQFF
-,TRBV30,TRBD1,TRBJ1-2,TGTGCCTGGAGTGGGGCGGGACAGGGAGGGTATAACTATGGCTACACCTTC,CAWSGAGQGGYNYGYTF
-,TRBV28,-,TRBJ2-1,TGTGCCAGCAGTTTAGTTGGCAGGGCCTACAATGAGCAGTTCTTC,CASSLVGRAYNEQFF
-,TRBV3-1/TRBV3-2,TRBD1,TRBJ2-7,TGTGCCAGCAGCCAGGGTCCCTCCCCGGGACAGGGGACCTCCTCAGGGATCTACGAGCAGTACTTC,CASSQGPSPGQGTSSGIYEQYF
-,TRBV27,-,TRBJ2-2,TGTGCCAGCAGTCAAGGACAAGGGGTCACCGGGGAGCTGTTTTTT,CASSQGQGVTGELFF
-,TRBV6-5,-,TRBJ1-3,TGTGCCAGTGTAGACTCTGGAAACACCATATATTTT,CASVDSGNTIYF
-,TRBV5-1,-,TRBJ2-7,TGCGCCAGCAGCTCACAGATCACCTACGAGCAGTACTTC,CASSSQITYEQYF
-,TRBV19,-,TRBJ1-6,TGTGCCAGTACTCCAGGGGCAGTAGGTAATTCACCCCTCCACTTT,CASTPGAVGNSPLHF
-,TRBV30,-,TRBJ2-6,TGTGCCTGGAGTACAGGAATCTCTGGGGCCAACGTCCTGACTTTC,CAWSTGISGANVLTF
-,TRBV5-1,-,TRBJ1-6,TGCGCCAGCAGCTCGACAGGCCTGGATTCACCCCTCCACTTT,CASSSTGLDSPLHF
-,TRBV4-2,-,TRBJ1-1,TGTGCCAGCAGCCAACTTCGGGGGGGGGCTGAAGCTTTCTTT,CASSQLRGGAEAFF
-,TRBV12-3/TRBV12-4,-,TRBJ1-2,TGTGCCAGCGGCCCAGGTCGGAACTATGGCTACACCTTC,CASGPGRNYGYTF
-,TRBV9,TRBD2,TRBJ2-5,TGTGCCAGCAGCGTAGGCAGGGAGGGTACAGAGACCCAGTACTTC,CASSVGREGTETQYF
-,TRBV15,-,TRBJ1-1,TGTGCCACCTCCCGGAGGTACACTGAAGCTTTCTTT,CATSRRYTEAFF
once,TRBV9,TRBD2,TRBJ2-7,TGTGCCAGCAGCGTAGGCGGGGGACCCTACGAGCAGTACTTC,CASSVGGGPYEQYF
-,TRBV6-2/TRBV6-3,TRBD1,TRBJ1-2,TGTGCCAGCAGTGCCGGACAGGGGACTGGCTACACCTTC,CASSAGQGTGYTF
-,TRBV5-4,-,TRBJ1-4,TGTGCCAGCAGCTTGAGCCCTCGCACTAATGAAAAACTGTTTTTT,CASSLSPRTNEKLFF
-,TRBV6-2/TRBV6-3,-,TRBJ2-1,TGTGCCAGCAGTCGACGGGGGGCCTCCTACAATGAGCAGTTCTTC,CASSRRGASYNEQFF